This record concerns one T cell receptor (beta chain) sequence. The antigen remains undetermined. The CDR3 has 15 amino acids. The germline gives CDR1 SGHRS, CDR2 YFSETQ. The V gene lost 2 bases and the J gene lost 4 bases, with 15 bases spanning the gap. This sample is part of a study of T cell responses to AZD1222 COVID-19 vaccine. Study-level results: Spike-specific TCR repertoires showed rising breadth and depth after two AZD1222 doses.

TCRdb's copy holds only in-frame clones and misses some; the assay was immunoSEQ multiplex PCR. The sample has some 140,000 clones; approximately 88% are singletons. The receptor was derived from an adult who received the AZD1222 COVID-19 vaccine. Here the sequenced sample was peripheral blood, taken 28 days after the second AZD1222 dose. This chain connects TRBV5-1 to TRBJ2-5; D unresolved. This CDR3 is CASSFEPSLRETQYF. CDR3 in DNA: TGCGCCAGCAGCTTTGAACCCTCCCTTCGAGAGACCCAGTACTTC.